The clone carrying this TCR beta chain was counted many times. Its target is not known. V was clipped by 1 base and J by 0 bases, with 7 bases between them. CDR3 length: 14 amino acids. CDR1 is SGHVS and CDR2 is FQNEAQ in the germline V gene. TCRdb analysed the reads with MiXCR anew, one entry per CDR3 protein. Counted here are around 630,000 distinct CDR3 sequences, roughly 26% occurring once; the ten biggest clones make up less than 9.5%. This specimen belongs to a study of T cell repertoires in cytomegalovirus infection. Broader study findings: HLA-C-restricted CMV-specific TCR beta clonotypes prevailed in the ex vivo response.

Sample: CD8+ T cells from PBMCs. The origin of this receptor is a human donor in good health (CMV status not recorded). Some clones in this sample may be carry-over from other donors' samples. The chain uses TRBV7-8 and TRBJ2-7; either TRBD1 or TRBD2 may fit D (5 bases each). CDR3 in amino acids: CASSLEGSSYEQYF. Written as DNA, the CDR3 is TGTGCCAGCAGCTTAGAGGGGAGCTCCTACGAGCAGTACTTC.